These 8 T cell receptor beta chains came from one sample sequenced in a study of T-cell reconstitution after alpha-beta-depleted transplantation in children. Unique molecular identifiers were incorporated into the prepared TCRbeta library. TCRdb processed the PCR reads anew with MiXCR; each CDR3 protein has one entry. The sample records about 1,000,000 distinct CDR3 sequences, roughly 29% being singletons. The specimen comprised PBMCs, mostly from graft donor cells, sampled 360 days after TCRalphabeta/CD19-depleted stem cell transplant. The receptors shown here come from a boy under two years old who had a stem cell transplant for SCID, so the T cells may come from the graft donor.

In DNA, the CDR3 is TGCGCCAGCAGCCGTTCGGACAGGGAAGCTACGCAGTATTTT. It is translated as CASSRSDREATQYF. The chain combines TRBV4-3 with TRBJ2-3, with 8 positions matching TRBD1. This CDR3 comprises 14 residues. V was clipped by 4 bases and J by 8 bases; unmatched bases: 8. Germline lookup yields CDR1 LGHNA and CDR2 YSLEER.

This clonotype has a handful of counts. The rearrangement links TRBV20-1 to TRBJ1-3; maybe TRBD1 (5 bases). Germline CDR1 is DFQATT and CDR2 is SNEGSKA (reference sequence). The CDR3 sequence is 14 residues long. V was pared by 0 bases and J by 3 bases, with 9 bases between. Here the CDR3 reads CSARDRRGGNTIYF. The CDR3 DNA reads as TGCAGTGCTAGAGATCGGAGGGGTGGAAACACCATATATTTT.

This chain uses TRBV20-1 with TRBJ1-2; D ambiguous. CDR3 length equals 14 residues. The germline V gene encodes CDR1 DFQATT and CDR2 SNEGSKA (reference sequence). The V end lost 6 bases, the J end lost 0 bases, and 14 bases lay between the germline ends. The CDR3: CSARLGIPNYGYTF. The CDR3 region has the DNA TGCAGTGCCCGATTGGGGATACCTAACTATGGCTACACCTTC.

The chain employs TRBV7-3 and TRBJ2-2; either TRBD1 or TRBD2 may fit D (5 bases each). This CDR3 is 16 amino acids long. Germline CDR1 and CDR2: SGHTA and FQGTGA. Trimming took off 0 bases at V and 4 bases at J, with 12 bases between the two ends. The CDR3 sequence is CASSLTPYGTTGELFF. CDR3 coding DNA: TGTGCCAGCAGCTTAACCCCCTACGGGACCACCGGGGAGCTGTTTTTT.

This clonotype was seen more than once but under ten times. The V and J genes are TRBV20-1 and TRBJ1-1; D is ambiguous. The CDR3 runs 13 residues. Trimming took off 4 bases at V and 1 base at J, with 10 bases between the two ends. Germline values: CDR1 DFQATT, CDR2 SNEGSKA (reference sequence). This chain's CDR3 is CSATGVANTEAFF. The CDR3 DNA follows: TGCAGTGCTACCGGAGTAGCGAACACTGAAGCTTTCTTT.

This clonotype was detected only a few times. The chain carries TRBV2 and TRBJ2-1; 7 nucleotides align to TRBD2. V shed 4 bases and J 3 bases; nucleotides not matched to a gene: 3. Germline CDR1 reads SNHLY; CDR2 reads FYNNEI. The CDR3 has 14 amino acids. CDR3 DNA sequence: TGTGCCAGCAGTGCTAGCGGTAACTACAATGAGCAGTTCTTC. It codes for CASSASGNYNEQFF.

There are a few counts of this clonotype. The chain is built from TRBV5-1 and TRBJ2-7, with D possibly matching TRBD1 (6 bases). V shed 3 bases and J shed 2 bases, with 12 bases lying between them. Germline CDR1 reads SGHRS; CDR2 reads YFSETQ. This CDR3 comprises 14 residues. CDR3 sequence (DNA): TGCGCCAGCAGCTCGTTGACAGGCACCTACGAGCAGTACTTC. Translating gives CASSSLTGTYEQYF.

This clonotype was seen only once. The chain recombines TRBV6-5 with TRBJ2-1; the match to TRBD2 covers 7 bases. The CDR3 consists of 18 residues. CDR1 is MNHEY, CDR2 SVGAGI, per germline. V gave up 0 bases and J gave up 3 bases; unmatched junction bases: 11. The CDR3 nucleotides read TGTGCCAGCAGTTACTCACGACTAGCAGCAGGTCTCTACAATGAGCAGTTCTTC. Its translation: CASSYSRLAAGLYNEQFF.